Shown below are 27 T cell receptor beta chains from a single sample sequenced in a study of T cell repertoires in aging, cancer and after chemotherapy. TCR beta rearrangements were amplified from peripheral blood genomic DNA. Multiplex touch-down PCR with TRB-A/B primers amplified rearranged V-D-J TRB sequences. TCRdb re-called the multiplex PCR reads through MiXCR, storing one row per CDR3 protein. This sample has some 1,800 distinct CDR3 sequences; approximately 40% occur once, and the top ten carry 30% to 45%. The sequenced sample consisted of blood. All receptors come from a human donor with a solid tumor.

A word on this clonotype: This may stem from a read error, because a much larger clone lies one nucleotide away. The rearrangement joins TRBV29-1 to TRBJ1-2; D gene uncertain. CDR3 size: 12 residues. The germline gives CDR1 SQVTM, CDR2 ANQGSEA. Trimming shortened V by 7 bases and J by 8 bases, and 17 bases separated the two germline ends. CDR3 amino acids: CSAVQSVGGYTF. The CDR3, as DNA: TGCAGCGCCGTGCAATCGGTGGGCGGCTACACCTTC. The full variable domain, with the rest looked up from reference TRBV29-1 and TRBJ1-2, is SAVISQKPSRDICQRGTSLTIQCQVDSQVTMMFWYRQQPGQSLTLIATANQGSEATYESGFVIDKFPISRPNLTFSTLTVSNMSPEDSSIYLCSAVQSVGGYTFGSGTRLTVV.

The chain recombines TRBV29-1 with TRBJ2-5, with D tentatively TRBD1 (6 bases). Germline loops: CDR1 SQVTM, CDR2 ANQGSEA. The CDR3 covers 13 residues. V was pared by 6 bases and J by 2 bases, with 13 bases between. CDR3 in DNA: TGCAGCGTCCCAGGGGTTCCGCAAGAGACCCAGTACTTC. This translates into CSVPGVPQETQYF.

Within the sample, this clonotype is large. The chain couples TRBV30 to TRBJ1-2, with D uncertain. The germline V and J ends were trimmed by 3 bases and 3 bases, with 8 bases remaining between them. This CDR3 contains 12 residues. CDR1 is GTSNPN, CDR2 SVGIG, per germline (reference sequence). CDR3 DNA sequence: TGTGCCTGGAGGTGGGCAGACTATGGCTACACCTTC. Protein product: CAWRWADYGYTF.

By proportion, this clonotype is large (0.1 to 1%). The CDR3 spells CASSLGGRGSYNEQFF. The DNA of the CDR3 is TGTGCCAGCAGCTTAGGGGGGAGAGGGTCCTACAATGAGCAGTTCTTC. The rearrangement joins TRBV11-3 to TRBJ2-1; the D gene could be TRBD1 or TRBD2 (5 bases each). Germline V lookup: CDR1 SGHNT, CDR2 YENEEA. With 1 base removed from V and 1 base from J, the gap between germline ends came to 11 bases. This CDR3 has 16 residues. Variable domain in full (rest from reference TRBV11-3 and TRBJ2-1): EAGVVQSPRYKIIEKKQPVAFWCNPISGHNTLYWYLQNLGQGPELLIRYENEEAVDDSQLPKDRFSAERLKGVDSTLKIQPAELGDSAVYLCASSLGGRGSYNEQFFGPGTRLTVL.

This clonotype is a singleton in its sample. The chain carries TRBV4-2 and TRBJ2-3; 7 bases align to TRBD2. This CDR3 has 15 amino acids. V trimming: 1 base; J trimming: 4 bases; junction bases outside the gene matches: 5. Germline CDR1 and CDR2: LGHNA and YNFKEQ. Written as DNA, the CDR3 is TGTGCCAGCAGCCAAGGGGGAGGGGAGGCAGATACGCAGTATTTT. It translates to CASSQGGGEADTQYF.

This chain connects TRBV11-3 to TRBJ2-7, with 7 bases fitting TRBD1. V trimming: 5 bases; J trimming: 0 bases; junction bases outside the gene matches: 4. This CDR3 comprises 14 residues. The V gene's germline CDR1 is SGHNT and CDR2 YENEEA. CDR3 amino acids: CASSLRDSSYEQYF. CDR3 DNA: TGTGCCAGCAGCCTCAGGGACAGCTCCTACGAGCAGTACTTC.

This chain connects TRBV7-2 to TRBJ1-3, with D uncertain. V lost 6 bases and J 0 bases, leaving 9 bases between the germline ends. The CDR3 loop spans 14 amino acids. Germline CDR1 and CDR2: SGHTA and FQGNSA. The CDR3 protein is CASRLRTSGNTIYF. DNA of the CDR3: TGTGCCAGCAGACTCAGGACCTCTGGAAACACCATATATTTT.

This clonotype is large (0.1 to 1%). The CDR3 DNA follows: TGTGCCAGCAGTTACGTGGAGGGGGCCAACTATGGCTACACCTTC. Residues: CASSYVEGANYGYTF. V and J are TRBV6-5 and TRBJ1-2; TRBD1 matches at 7 bases. CDR1 and CDR2 (germline): MNHEY, SVGAGI. V gave up 2 bases and J gave up 2 bases; unmatched junction bases: 5. This CDR3 has 15 residues.

This clonotype was recorded a few times. This sequence joins TRBV7-2 and TRBJ1-1; no firm D call. This CDR3 comprises 13 residues. Germline V lookup: CDR1 SGHTA, CDR2 FQGNSA. Trimming stripped 2 bases from V and 3 bases from J, with 7 bases between. As DNA, the CDR3 is TGTGCCAGCAGCTTACATAGTTACACTGAAGCTTTCTTT. Its translation: CASSLHSYTEAFF.

The rearrangement joins TRBV12-3 or TRBV12-4 to TRBJ2-5, with D tentatively TRBD1 (6 bases). Between the trimmed V and J ends, which lost 7 bases and 7 bases, there was a span of 16 bases. CDR3 length equals 13 residues. The CDR3 bases are TGTGCCAGCACCGCCCTACAGGGCGGGACCCAGTACTTC. It translates to CASTALQGGTQYF.

A few counts support this clonotype. The chain recombines TRBV20-1 with TRBJ2-3; D tentatively reads TRBD1 or TRBD2 (5 bases each). Germline values: CDR1 DFQATT, CDR2 SNEGSKA (reference sequence). The CDR3 is 15 residues long. V was shortened by 3 bases and J by 4 bases, with 17 bases between the two germline ends. CDR3: CSASELTRGADTQYF. The CDR3 coding sequence is TGCAGTGCTAGTGAATTAACTAGGGGCGCAGATACGCAGTATTTT.

Note on this clonotype: Just one base apart from a much larger clone, this may be a read error. The chain has TRBV29-1 and TRBJ1-2; D remains ambiguous. The germline V and J ends were trimmed by 4 bases and 6 bases, with 15 bases remaining between them. The CDR3 contains 13 residues. Germline V gene sequence: CDR1 SQVTM, CDR2 ANQGSEA. The CDR3 spells CSVARSDGDGYTF. The CDR3 nucleotides are TGCAGCGTTGCAAGGTCAGATGGGGATGGCTACACCTTC. The full variable domain, with the rest looked up from reference TRBV29-1 and TRBJ1-2, is SAVISQKPSRDICQRGTSLTIQCQVDSQVTMMFWYRQQPGQSLTLIATANQGSEATYESGFVIDKFPISRPNLTFSTLTVSNMSPEDSSIYLCSVARSDGDGYTFGSGTRLTVV.

Worth noting for this clonotype: Relative to the germline gene, one junction end is altered; a read error may explain this. V and J are TRBV7-2 and TRBJ1-6; 8 bases line up with TRBD1. The CDR3 length is 16 residues. Germline-derived CDR1 and CDR2 are SGHTA and FQGNSA. As DNA, the CDR3 is TGTGCCAGCAGCCACGGACAGGGCTTTTTGAATTCACCCCTCGACTTT. Translated: CASSHGQGFLNSPLDF.

This clonotype has a handful of counts. V is TRBV15 and J is TRBJ1-4; a weak D match, TRBD1 (5 bases). Trimming took off 6 bases at V and 8 bases at J, with 19 bases between the two ends. From germline, CDR1 is LNHNV and CDR2 YYDKDF (reference sequence). This CDR3 contains 15 residues. As DNA, the CDR3 is TGTGCCACCAGTGAGACCGGGACGGCTAGCGAAAAACTGTTTTTT. Encoded protein: CATSETGTASEKLFF. Full variable domain (rest looked up from reference TRBV15 and TRBJ1-4): DAMVIQNPRYQVTQFGKPVTLSCSQTLNHNVMYWYQQKSSQAPKLLFHYYDKDFNNEADTPDNFQSRRPNTSFCFLDIRSPGLGDTAMYLCATSETGTASEKLFFGSGTQLSVL.

This clonotype has just a few counts. The V gene is TRBV6-1, the J gene TRBJ2-3; D gene unclear. Germline-derived CDR1 and CDR2 are MNHNS and SASEGT. The germline V and J ends were trimmed by 1 base and 2 bases, with 10 bases remaining between them. CDR3 length: 15 amino acids. CDR3 region: CASSEVVRFTDTQYF. For the CDR3, the DNA is TGTGCCAGCAGTGAAGTAGTCCGTTTCACAGATACGCAGTATTTT.

In its sample, this clonotype is large. The junction departs from germline at one end; a sequencing error may be responsible. The chain joins TRBV6-5 to TRBJ1-2; the D gene is possibly TRBD1 (6 bases). The CDR3 is 13 residues long. The germline CDR1 and CDR2 sequences are MNHEY and SVGAGI. Here the CDR3 DNA reads TGTGCCAGCAGTTACGGACAACGGAGGGGGTTCGCCTTC. Its translation is CASSYGQRRGFAF.

The V gene is TRBV6-2 or TRBV6-3, the J gene TRBJ2-7, with a possible D match to TRBD1 (6 bases). CDR1 MNHEY and CDR2 SVGEGT come from the germline V gene. The V and J ends lost 9 bases and 1 base respectively, with 16 bases between them. This CDR3 is 14 amino acids long. In nucleotides, the CDR3 is TGTGCCAGTGGAACCGGGACATCATCCTACGAGCAGTACTTC. Its translation: CASGTGTSSYEQYF.

The rearrangement uses TRBV4-3 and TRBJ2-7; D gene unclear. The CDR3 runs 13 residues. V was pared by 0 bases and J by 7 bases, with 10 bases between. The germline CDR1 and CDR2 sequences are LGHNA and YSLEER. The CDR3 sequence: CASSQDDVGEQYF. CDR3 sequence (DNA): TGCGCCAGCAGCCAAGATGACGTAGGGGAGCAGTACTTC.

This clonotype has a handful of counts. This chain uses TRBV5-5 with TRBJ2-1; no reliable D call. V lost 2 bases and J lost 8, with 5 bases in between. Germline V CDR1 and CDR2: SGHKS, YYEKEE (reference sequence). The CDR3 length is 11 residues. The CDR3 here is CASSFPDEQFF. In DNA form, the CDR3 reads TGTGCCAGCAGCTTCCCTGATGAGCAGTTCTTC.

The chain uses TRBV6-5 and TRBJ2-1, with 7 bases lining up with TRBD1. Germline CDR1 reads MNHEY; CDR2 reads SVGAGI. The V segment lost 8 bases and the J segment 4 bases; nucleotides outside the gene matches: 11. The CDR3 has 15 residues. The CDR3 sequence: CASSTRGGQYNEQFF. CDR3 coding DNA: TGTGCCAGCTCCACGAGAGGGGGCCAATACAATGAGCAGTTCTTC.

The genes are TRBV6-5 and TRBJ2-7; D not certain. This CDR3 is built from 14 residues. The germline V gene encodes CDR1 MNHEY and CDR2 SVGAGI. V lost 0 bases and J 9 bases, leaving 15 bases between the germline ends. The CDR3 coding sequence is TGTGCCAGCAGTTACTCCCCCAGGACCCTCGGGCAGTACTTC. Protein: CASSYSPRTLGQYF.

This clonotype was seen a handful of times. This chain links TRBV7-9 with TRBJ2-7; D is undetermined. Between the trimmed V and J ends, which lost 1 base and 4 bases, there was a span of 8 bases. Germline lookup yields CDR1 SEHNR and CDR2 FQNEAQ (reference sequence). CDR3 size: 13 residues. The CDR3 DNA reads TGTGCCAGCAGCTTAGGTGAACCGTACGAGCAGTACTTC. The encoded protein is CASSLGEPYEQYF. Drawing the rest from reference TRBV7-9 and TRBJ2-7, the complete variable domain is DTGVSQNPRHKITKRGQNVTFRCDPISEHNRLYWYRQTLGQGPEFLTYFQNEAQLEKSRLLSDRFSAERPKGSFSTLEIQRTEQGDSAMYLCASSLGEPYEQYFGPGTRLTVT.

The chain links TRBV7-6 to TRBJ1-3; no clear D gene. Germline CDR1 SGHVS, CDR2 FNYEAQ. V lost 5 bases and J 3 bases, leaving 14 bases between the germline ends. The CDR3 extends over 15 amino acids. For the CDR3, the DNA is TGTGCCAGCAGCCCTCCTCGGCGGATTGGAAACACCATATATTTT. The encoded protein is CASSPPRRIGNTIYF.

V is TRBV20-1 and J is TRBJ1-5; no clear D gene. The V end was cut by 1 base, the J end by 4 bases, with 8 bases between. The CDR3 has 13 amino acids. Germline V gene lookup returns CDR1 DFQATT and CDR2 SNEGSKA (reference sequence). The CDR3 here is CSARVDWNQPQHF. The CDR3 DNA is TGCAGTGCTAGAGTCGACTGGAATCAGCCCCAGCATTTT.

This clonotype was seen only once. The genes are TRBV7-2 and TRBJ1-1; D is unclear. Trimming shortened V by 5 bases and J by 0 bases, and 13 bases separated the two germline ends. This CDR3 has 15 residues. Germline lookup yields CDR1 SGHTA and CDR2 FQGNSA. The CDR3 spells CASSQSGLMNTEAFF. The CDR3 coding sequence is TGTGCCAGCAGCCAGTCTGGACTGATGAACACTGAAGCTTTCTTT.

V gene TRBV30 combines with J gene TRBJ2-1; D uncertain. V was clipped by 6 bases and J by 8 bases, with 14 bases between them. Germline V lookup: CDR1 GTSNPN, CDR2 SVGIG (reference sequence). The CDR3 runs to 12 residues. The CDR3 spells CACPGKGHEQFF. The CDR3 nucleotides read TGTGCCTGTCCCGGTAAGGGCCATGAGCAGTTCTTC.

V usage is TRBV24-1 and J usage is TRBJ1-5; tentative D call: TRBD1 (6 bases). Germline CDR1 KGHDR, CDR2 SFDVKD. CDR3 length equals 13 residues. V lost 5 bases and J lost 6, with 10 bases in between. CDR3 DNA sequence: TGTGCCACCAGTGGTCCAGGGGTTCAGCCCCAGCATTTT. As protein: CATSGPGVQPQHF.